This T cell receptor (beta chain) emerged from a study of blood T cell repertoires in COVID-19. Looking at the study overall: Acute-phase and convalescent COVID-19 samples originated in the United States, Italy and Spain. Sources were T cells, B-cell-depleted T cells, or PBMCs; the material itself was cDNA or gDNA.

Method: immunoSEQ multiplex PCR; TCRdb's copy keeps in-frame clones and lacks some. The sample lists fewer than 90,000 clones; about 91% were seen once. Sequenced sample: peripheral blood. This TCR was sampled from a man in his fifties or sixties with acute or convalescent COVID-19.

The CDR3 protein is CATSSDRGLDEQFF. CDR3 nucleotide sequence: TGTGCCACCAGCAGCGACAGGGGATTAGATGAGCAGTTCTTC. The chain carries TRBV15 and TRBJ2-1, with 8 bases identical to TRBD1. Germline trimming cut 3 bases from V and 8 bases from J; bases unmatched to any gene: 6. The length of the CDR3 is 14 residues. CDR1 and CDR2 from the germline V gene are LNHNV and YYDKDF (reference sequence).